Presented here are 3 T cell receptor beta chains from one specimen sequenced in a study of cytomegalovirus exposure and HLA in healthy donors. PCR amplification relied on 60 Vbeta primers (plus 13 Jbeta primers). Produced via immunoSEQ multiplex PCR; TCRdb's table is partial and in-frame only. The sample has about 98,000 clones; more than 60% are singletons. The source material was PBMCs. These receptors all stem from a young man in good health and CMV-seropositive.

CDR3 sequence reads: CASSFGAGAEAFF. CDR3 coding DNA: TGTGCCAGCAGTTTCGGGGCGGGGGCTGAAGCTTTCTTT. The V gene is TRBV27, the J gene TRBJ1-1; D might be TRBD1 (5 bases). The length of the CDR3 is 13 residues. CDR1 and CDR2 from the germline V gene are MNHEY and SMNVEV (reference sequence). The ends were cut back, 3 bases at V and 6 bases at J, with 11 bases in the middle.

The chain links TRBV27 to TRBJ2-7; TRBD1 might be the D (5 bases). This CDR3 is 15 amino acids long. Germline CDR1 reads MNHEY; CDR2 reads SMNVEV (reference sequence). V lost 5 bases, J lost 3 bases, and 17 bases lay in between. The CDR3 DNA reads TGTGCCAGCAGTGGGCGAACAGGCCATCTCTACGAGCAGTACTTC. Protein: CASSGRTGHLYEQYF.

The chain carries TRBV18 and TRBJ2-7, with 8 bases that match TRBD1. V lost 0 bases to trimming and J lost 2 bases; unmatched junction nucleotides: 6. The CDR3 contains 16 residues. Per the germline V gene, CDR1 is KGHSH and CDR2 is LQKENI. The CDR3 DNA reads as TGTGCCAGCTCACCACCTATCGGGACAGGAGCCTACGAGCAGTACTTC. Translation gives CASSPPIGTGAYEQYF.